The T cell receptor beta chain described here comes from a study of identifying expanded T cells in peripheral blood. Whole-study findings and limits: Approximately 1.2 clones differed between technical replicates, versus around 15 and 19 over time. Across healthy donors, higher total template counts meant significantly greater roughly two-week count variance.

To note about this clone: Its antigen remains unknown.

Between the trimmed V and J ends, which lost 4 bases and 5 bases, there was a span of 13 bases. This CDR3 is built from 15 residues. Per germline, CDR1 SGHDT and CDR2 YYEEEE. Sequencing was performed with immunoSEQ multiplex PCR; in TCRdb, only in-frame clones are kept and a portion is missing. This table has about 50,000 clones, approximately 80% appearing once. No infections or other immune events were documented during collection. The sequenced sample was blood. This TCR derives from a person aged 18-70 years in good health. The chain couples TRBV5-6 to TRBJ1-6; D gene ambiguous. The CDR3: CASSHNRRDNSPLHF. Here the CDR3 DNA reads TGTGCCAGCAGCCACAACCGAAGAGATAATTCACCCCTCCACTTT.